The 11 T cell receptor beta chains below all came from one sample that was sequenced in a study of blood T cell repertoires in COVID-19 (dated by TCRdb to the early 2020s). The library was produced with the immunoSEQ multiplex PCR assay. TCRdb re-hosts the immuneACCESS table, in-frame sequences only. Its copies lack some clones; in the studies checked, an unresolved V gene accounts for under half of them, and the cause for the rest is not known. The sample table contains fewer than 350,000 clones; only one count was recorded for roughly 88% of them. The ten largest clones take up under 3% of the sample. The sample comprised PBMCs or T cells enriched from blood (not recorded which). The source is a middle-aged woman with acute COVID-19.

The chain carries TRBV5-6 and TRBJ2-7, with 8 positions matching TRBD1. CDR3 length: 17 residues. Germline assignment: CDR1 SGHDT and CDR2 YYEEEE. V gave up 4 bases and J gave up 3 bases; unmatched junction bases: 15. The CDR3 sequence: CASSHYRDRRDFYEQYF. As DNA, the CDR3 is TGTGCCAGCAGCCATTATAGGGACAGGCGAGATTTCTACGAGCAGTACTTC.

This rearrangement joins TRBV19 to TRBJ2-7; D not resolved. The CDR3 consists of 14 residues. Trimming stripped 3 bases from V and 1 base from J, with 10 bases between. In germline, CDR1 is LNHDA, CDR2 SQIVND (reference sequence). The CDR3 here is CASSISVNSYEQYF. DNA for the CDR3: TGTGCCAGTAGTATTTCCGTAAATTCCTACGAGCAGTACTTC.

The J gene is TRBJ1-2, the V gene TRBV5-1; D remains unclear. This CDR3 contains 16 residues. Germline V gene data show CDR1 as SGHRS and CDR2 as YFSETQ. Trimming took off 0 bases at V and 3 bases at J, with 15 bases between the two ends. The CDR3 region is CASSLVVAPRDYGYTF. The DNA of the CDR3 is TGCGCCAGCAGCTTGGTTGTGGCACCTCGGGACTATGGCTACACCTTC.

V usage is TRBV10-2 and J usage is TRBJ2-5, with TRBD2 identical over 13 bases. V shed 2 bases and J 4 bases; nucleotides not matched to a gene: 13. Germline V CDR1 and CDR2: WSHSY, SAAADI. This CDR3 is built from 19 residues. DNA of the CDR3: TGCGCCAGCAGTGAGGCGCAACTAGCGGGGGGGCCTGACAGAGAGACCCAGTACTTC. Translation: CASSEAQLAGGPDRETQYF.

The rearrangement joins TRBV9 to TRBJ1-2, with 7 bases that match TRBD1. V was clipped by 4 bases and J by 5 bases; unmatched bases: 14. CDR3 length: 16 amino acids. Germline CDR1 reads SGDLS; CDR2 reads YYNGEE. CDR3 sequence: CASSPRTGKEAYGYTF. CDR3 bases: TGTGCCAGCAGCCCCCGGACAGGCAAGGAAGCATATGGCTACACCTTC.

The CDR3 region has the DNA TGTGCCAGCAGCTCCGACTTGGGAAAACTGTTTTTT. This codes for CASSSDLGKLFF. This chain joins TRBV12-3 or TRBV12-4 and TRBJ1-4, with unresolved D. V lost 6 bases and J 10 bases, leaving 12 bases between the germline ends. The CDR3 spans 12 residues.

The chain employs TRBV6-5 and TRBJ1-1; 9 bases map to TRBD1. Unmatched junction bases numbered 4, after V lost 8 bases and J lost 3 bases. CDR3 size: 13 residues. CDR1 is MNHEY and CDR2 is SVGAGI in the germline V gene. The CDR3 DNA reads TGTGCCAGCGGGGACAGGGCGGACACTGAAGCTTTCTTT. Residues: CASGDRADTEAFF.

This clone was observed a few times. The CDR3 loop reads CASSLAGHYEQYF. CDR3 DNA sequence: TGTGCCAGCAGCTTAGCGGGCCACTACGAGCAGTACTTC. The V call is TRBV7-6, the J call TRBJ2-7; D ambiguous. The CDR3 runs to 13 residues. The germline V gene encodes CDR1 SGHVS and CDR2 FNYEAQ. Between the trimmed V and J ends, which lost 0 bases and 3 bases, there was a span of 6 bases.

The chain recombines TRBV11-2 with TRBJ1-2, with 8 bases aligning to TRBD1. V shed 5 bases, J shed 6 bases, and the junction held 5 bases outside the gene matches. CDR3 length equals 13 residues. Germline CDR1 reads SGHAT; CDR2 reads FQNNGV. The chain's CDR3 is CASSGDRGHGYTF. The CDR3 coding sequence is TGTGCCAGCAGCGGCGACAGGGGCCATGGCTACACCTTC.

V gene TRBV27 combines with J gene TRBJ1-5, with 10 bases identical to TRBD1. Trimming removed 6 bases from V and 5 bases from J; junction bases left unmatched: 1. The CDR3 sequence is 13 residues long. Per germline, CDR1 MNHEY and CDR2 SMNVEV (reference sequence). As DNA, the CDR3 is TGTGCCAGCAGAGGACAGGGGGATCAGCCCCAGCATTTT. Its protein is CASRGQGDQPQHF.

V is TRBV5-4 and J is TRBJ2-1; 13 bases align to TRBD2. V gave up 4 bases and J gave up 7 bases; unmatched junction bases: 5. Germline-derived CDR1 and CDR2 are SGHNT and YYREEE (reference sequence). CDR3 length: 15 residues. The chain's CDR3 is CASSGLAGVVNEQFF. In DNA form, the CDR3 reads TGTGCCAGCAGCGGACTAGCGGGAGTTGTGAATGAGCAGTTCTTC.